These T cell receptor beta chains were read from a single sample in a study of cytomegalovirus exposure and HLA in healthy donors. The method was immunoSEQ multiplex PCR; TCRdb's version includes in-frame clones alone and lacks a portion of them. The sample carries under 200,000 clones, roughly 80% recorded once. Input material: PBMCs. The receptors shown here come from a man aged 50 to 60 in good health and CMV-seronegative. Both conserved end residues are trimmed from each CDR3. Fields, in order: V gene, D gene, CDR3 protein. A D gene is named only where the DNA matches it firmly.

TRBV4-1 TRBD1 ASSHPLRDRRNGYT
TRBV19 TRBD1 ASRAGTGVGYT
TRBV25-1 TRBD1 ASSTPGQGFSEAF
TRBV7-2 NA ASSLIAEYNEQF
TRBV7-8 NA ASSLVLGSYEQY
TRBV15 NA ATSWEISRGYGYT
TRBV7-9 TRBD2 ASSLGSSGGILDEQF
TRBV30 NA AWSVVRSNQPQH
TRBV20-1 NA SAVSGGKLF
TRBV6-5 NA ASRDSPALNEKLF
TRBV15 NA ATEEDRSGNTIY
TRBV7-2 NA ASSLMQGKGLGQPQH
TRBV28 NA ASSPSPPGEQF
TRBV5-1 NA ASSGEGVLAKNIQY
TRBV27 TRBD2 ASSSGLGSEQY
TRBV18 NA ASSPRQNAYNEQF
TRBV5-6 NA ASSVGQYEQY
TRBV6-5 TRBD1 ASSYSGGVMGGYT
TRBV4-1 TRBD1 ASSPGQGPRGELF
TRBV9 NA ASSALGGSPQH
TRBV6-5 NA ASSRGKHGYT
TRBV15 TRBD1 ATSQPGTGLRGYGYT
TRBV5-6 NA ASSSPSQGSYNEQF
TRBV7-2 NA ASSPPGYGYT
TRBV7-2 NA ASSIGLTGGYT
TRBV5-6 TRBD1 ASRFRDRGRGATNEKLF
TRBV21-1 NA ASRPGSHTGELF
TRBV7-9 TRBD1 SSSLPPAGGF
TRBV9 NA ASSQGLSRGNEQF
TRBV5-6 NA ASSGSEVPFREQY
TRBV11-2 TRBD2 ASSPPGGISSTDTQY
TRBV5-1 TRBD1 ASSIGQGNEAF
TRBV27 NA ASSPRSGRPQH
TRBV30 TRBD1 AWGRDRGRGGGYT
TRBV7-8 NA ASSFPASGTATDTQY
TRBV4-3 NA ASSQDLGSSGKFYEQY
TRBV7-2 TRBD1 ASSPGQMYGYT
TRBV7-9 TRBD2 ASSPSGGGATAYNEQF
TRBV2 NA ASNPGHTNTGELF
TRBV28 NA ASSPQGINQPQH
TRBV15 TRBD2 ATSRTSGGSTDTQY
TRBV5-5 NA ASSLTSSYEQY
TRBV7-9 NA SSSLDSTEAF
TRBV7-9 TRBD1 ASRPGTGETNEKLF
TRBV5-6 TRBD1 ASSQPGQGAYEQY
TRBV7-8 NA ASLEQFNSPLH
TRBV5-6 NA ASSLNLVGEQY
TRBV13 NA ASSHRLGTDTQY
TRBV19 TRBD1 ASSIAIGTGKETQY
TRBV5-1 NA ASSLNPNTIY
TRBV4-2 TRBD2 ASSQGTSGDYEQY